This entry lists 31 T cell receptor beta chains sequenced from one sample in a study of blood T cell repertoires in COVID-19. Some clones are missing from TCRdb's copy, which holds only in-frame ones; the method was immunoSEQ multiplex PCR. The sample has 300,000 to 350,000 clones, 90% seen once. Material: peripheral blood. These receptors came from a woman younger than 45 with COVID-19, enrolled during active disease.

V gene TRBV28 combines with J gene TRBJ1-5, with D unresolved. The CDR3 is 12 amino acids. Germline assignment: CDR1 MDHEN and CDR2 SYDVKM. V dropped 5 bases and J dropped 5 bases, with 7 bases sitting between them. The CDR3 protein is CASSPPYQPQHF. The CDR3 bases are TGTGCCAGCAGTCCCCCATATCAGCCCCAGCATTTT.

The chain links TRBV4-1 to TRBJ2-2, with D maybe TRBD2 (6 bases). The CDR3 is 16 amino acids. CDR1 is MGHRA and CDR2 is YSYEKL in the germline V gene. Trimming pared 4 bases from V and 3 bases from J, leaving 15 bases between. The CDR3 loop is CASSPITEGDTGELFF. In DNA form, the CDR3 reads TGCGCCAGCAGCCCGATAACGGAGGGCGACACCGGGGAGCTGTTTTTT.

The chain links TRBV27 to TRBJ2-3, with 11 bases that match TRBD2. This CDR3 region has 18 residues. Losses at the gene ends were 3 bases for V and 4 bases for J; bases not matched to a gene: 12. The germline V gene encodes CDR1 MNHEY and CDR2 SMNVEV (reference sequence). The CDR3 bases are TGTGCCAGCAGTTTGAGGCGGATAGCGGGAGGGATTGCAGATACGCAGTATTTT. It yields the protein CASSLRRIAGGIADTQYF.

The genes are TRBV4-3 and TRBJ2-1, with no clear D. This CDR3 contains 17 residues. Germline V gene sequence: CDR1 LGHNA, CDR2 YSLEER. The V gene lost 0 bases and the J gene lost 1 base, with 13 bases spanning the gap. CDR3 loop: CASSQELRSWSYNEQFF. In nucleotides, the CDR3 is TGCGCCAGCAGCCAAGAACTCCGAAGTTGGTCCTACAATGAGCAGTTCTTC.

As regards this clone: The same CDR3 can be traced to other DNA sequences in this sample. This rearrangement joins TRBV18 to TRBJ1-1; the match to TRBD1 covers 8 bases. The CDR3 runs 13 residues. Germline V gives CDR1 KGHSH, CDR2 LQKENI. V shed 5 bases, J shed 1 base, and the junction held 0 bases outside the gene matches. The CDR3 is CASSTGGNTEAFF. In nucleotides, the CDR3 is TGTGCCAGCTCAACAGGGGGGAACACTGAAGCTTTCTTT.

CDR3 coding DNA: TGTGCCAGCAGCTTAGGGGGGGACACAGATACGCAGTATTTT. It yields the protein CASSLGGDTDTQYF. This chain links TRBV5-8 with TRBJ2-3, with D possibly TRBD2 on 7 matching bases. V was cut by 2 bases and J by 2 bases, with 9 bases left in between. This CDR3 is 14 amino acids long. CDR1 and CDR2 from the germline V gene are SGHTS and YDEGEE. The complete variable domain, with remaining parts taken from reference TRBV5-8 and TRBJ2-3, reads EAGVTQSPTHLIKTRGQQATLRCSPISGHTSVYWYQQALGLGLQFLLWYDEGEERNRGNFPPRFSGRQFPNYSSELNVNALELEDSALYLCASSLGGDTDTQYFGPGTRLTVL.

This rearrangement joins TRBV28 to TRBJ1-6; no clear D gene. Germline CDR1 MDHEN, CDR2 SYDVKM. The CDR3 length is 13 residues. The V and J ends lost 6 bases and 14 bases respectively, with 17 bases between them. CDR3 DNA sequence: TGTGCCAGCAGCCTCCGGGTCCCTGAAACCCTCCACTTT. Protein product: CASSLRVPETLHF.

The V gene is TRBV4-1, the J gene TRBJ2-7; 11 nucleotides agree with TRBD2. The V and J ends lost 1 base and 4 bases, in that order; junction bases with no gene match: 3. Germline values: CDR1 MGHRA, CDR2 YSYEKL. The CDR3 has 15 residues. The CDR3 coding sequence is TGCGCCAGCAGCCAAGGGCCTAGCGGGAGGTACGAGCAGTACTTC. As protein: CASSQGPSGRYEQYF.

V is TRBV6-6 and J is TRBJ2-7; D not certain. Between the trimmed V and J ends, which lost 8 bases and 5 bases, there was a span of 10 bases. Germline values: CDR1 MNHNY, CDR2 SVGAGI (reference sequence). This CDR3 comprises 11 residues. CDR3: CASRLWHEQYF. CDR3 DNA sequence: TGTGCCAGCCGTCTGTGGCACGAGCAGTACTTC.

The V call is TRBV2, the J call TRBJ1-1; 7 bases agree with TRBD1. Per germline, CDR1 SNHLY and CDR2 FYNNEI. This CDR3 is built from 13 residues. J lost 12 bases, V lost 4 bases, and 11 bases had no gene match. CDR3 bases: TGTGCCAGCAGTGTCTTAGGGACAGCTGAGTCTTTCTTT. Protein product: CASSVLGTAESFF.

As DNA, the CDR3 is TGTGCCAGCAGTCGGACTAGCGGGAAATGGGCCACCGGGGAGCTGTTTTTT. Protein product: CASSRTSGKWATGELFF. The V call is TRBV6-6, the J call TRBJ2-2; TRBD2 aligns across 12 bases. The germline gives CDR1 MNHNY, CDR2 SVGAGI (reference sequence). The V segment lost 5 bases and the J segment 4 bases; nucleotides outside the gene matches: 8. This CDR3 contains 17 residues.

The rearrangement joins TRBV30 to TRBJ2-2; no firm D call. With 0 bases removed from V and 1 base from J, the gap between germline ends came to 9 bases. CDR3 length: 15 residues. CDR1 GTSNPN and CDR2 SVGIG come from the germline V gene (reference sequence). As DNA, the CDR3 is TGTGCCTGGAGTGTACTCTTTGGGAACACCGGGGAGCTGTTTTTT. Protein product: CAWSVLFGNTGELFF.

The chain couples TRBV11-2 to TRBJ2-2, with 11 bases that match TRBD2. Germline V gives CDR1 SGHAT, CDR2 FQNNGV. V trimming: 3 bases; J trimming: 3 bases; junction bases outside the gene matches: 0. The CDR3 runs 15 residues. CDR3 DNA sequence: TGTGCCAGCAGCTTTAGCGGGAGGGACACCGGGGAGCTGTTTTTT. Its translation is CASSFSGRDTGELFF. The full variable domain, in which reference TRBV11-2 and TRBJ2-2 provide the parts outside the CDR3, is EAGVAQSPRYKIIEKRQSVAFWCNPISGHATLYWYQQILGQGPKLLIQFQNNGVVDDSQLPKDRFSAERLKGVDSTLKIQPAKLEDSAVYLCASSFSGRDTGELFFGEGSRLTVL.

The CDR3, as DNA: TGTGCCAGCAGCCAAGATTCGGGAGGGCCAAGGGCAGATACGCAGTATTTT. It is translated as CASSQDSGGPRADTQYF. V usage is TRBV4-2 and J usage is TRBJ2-3; TRBD2 matches 8 bases. Germline lookup yields CDR1 LGHNA and CDR2 YNFKEQ. The junction had 9 bases not matched to a gene; V was cut back by 0 bases and J by 4 bases. The CDR3 extends over 17 amino acids.

This chain's CDR3 is CASRADRTLNQPQHF. CDR3 in DNA: TGTGCCAGTAGGGCGGACAGGACGCTTAATCAGCCCCAGCATTTT. This rearrangement joins TRBV19 to TRBJ1-5; TRBD1 aligns across 7 bases. The germline gives CDR1 LNHDA, CDR2 SQIVND (reference sequence). The CDR3 runs to 15 residues. Trimming removed 6 bases from V and 4 bases from J; junction bases left unmatched: 9.

The gene calls are TRBV5-4 and TRBJ2-1, with 7 bases that match TRBD1. CDR3 size: 15 residues. Germline V gene sequence: CDR1 SGHNT, CDR2 YYREEE (reference sequence). V trimming: 0 bases; J trimming: 4 bases; junction bases outside the gene matches: 4. The CDR3 DNA reads as TGTGCCAGCAGCTTGGGGGGCAGGGGGTACAATGAGCAGTTCTTC. This translates into CASSLGGRGYNEQFF.

The V call is TRBV5-1, the J call TRBJ2-7, with TRBD1 matching over 7 bases. This CDR3 is built from 14 residues. V gave up 3 bases and J gave up 2 bases; unmatched junction bases: 5. CDR1 SGHRS and CDR2 YFSETQ come from the germline V gene. This CDR3 reads CASSSGTDPYEQYF. Here the CDR3 DNA reads TGCGCCAGCAGCTCCGGGACAGATCCCTACGAGCAGTACTTC.

This clone was seen once. The chain joins TRBV3-1 (or the pseudogene TRBV3-2) to TRBJ1-2; D perhaps matches TRBD1 (6 bases). Germline-derived CDR1 and CDR2 are LGHDT and YNNKEL (reference sequence). V was pared by 5 bases and J by 8 bases, with 15 bases between. The CDR3 contains 13 residues. CDR3 sequence (DNA): TGTGCCAGCAGCTCACGGACAGTTCAGGGCTACACCTTC. It yields the protein CASSSRTVQGYTF.

This chain connects TRBV7-8 to TRBJ2-7; 13 bases are shared with TRBD2. Germline V gene data show CDR1 as SGHVS and CDR2 as FQNEAQ. V trimming: 5 bases; J trimming: 5 bases; junction bases outside the gene matches: 6. This CDR3 region has 15 residues. The CDR3, as DNA: TGTGCCAGCAGCCCCCGGACTAGCGGGAGTGACGAGCAGTACTTC. Its protein product is CASSPRTSGSDEQYF.

This sequence joins TRBV6-4 and TRBJ2-3, with D perhaps TRBD2 (5 bases). V lost 3 bases to trimming and J lost 6 bases, with 16 bases between them. The CDR3 is made up of 15 amino acids. Germline V gives CDR1 MRHNA, CDR2 SNTAGT. CDR3 bases: TGTGCCAGCAGTGAGACGGCGGCCCCGGGGGATACGCAGTATTTT. This translates into CASSETAAPGDTQYF.

The chain employs TRBV7-2 and TRBJ2-7; a possible D gene is TRBD1 (9 bases). The CDR3 length is 15 residues. V gave up 7 bases and J gave up 6 bases, with 22 bases separating them. Germline V CDR1 and CDR2: SGHTA, FQGNSA. CDR3 nucleotide sequence: TGTGCCAGCACCCCCCGGGGGGGGACAGGGTTCGAGCAGTACTTC. This gives the protein CASTPRGGTGFEQYF.

The chain couples TRBV11-2 to TRBJ1-4; D perhaps matches TRBD1 (6 bases). Trimming took 0 bases from V and 8 from J, leaving 10 bases between them. The CDR3 sequence is 14 residues long. Germline V gene sequence: CDR1 SGHAT, CDR2 FQNNGV. CDR3 in DNA: TGTGCCAGCAGCTTAGATCCAAGGGGGGAAAAACTGTTTTTT. This sequence encodes CASSLDPRGEKLFF.

The chain has TRBV19 and TRBJ1-1; no reliable D call. This CDR3 has 13 residues. Trimming left V 11 bases short and J 1 base short, with 14 bases between. Looked up from germline, CDR1 is LNHDA and CDR2 is SQIVND (reference sequence). The chain's CDR3 is CAALNAGNTEAFF. The CDR3 DNA reads TGTGCCGCCCTAAACGCCGGGAACACTGAAGCTTTCTTT.

J is TRBJ2-7 and V is TRBV7-8, with TRBD2 matching over 11 bases. The junction had 7 bases not matched to a gene; V was cut back by 5 bases and J by 1 base. CDR1 and CDR2 from the germline V gene are SGHVS and FQNEAQ. This CDR3 is built from 16 residues. CDR3 sequence reads: CASSPLAGGRSYEQYF. CDR3 in DNA: TGTGCCAGCAGCCCTCTAGCGGGAGGACGTTCCTACGAGCAGTACTTC. Looking up the rest from reference TRBV7-8 and TRBJ2-7 gives the full variable domain: GAGVSQSPRYKVAKRGQDVALRCDPISGHVSLFWYQQALGQGPEFLTYFQNEAQLDKSGLPSDRFFAERPEGSVSTLKIQRTQQEDSAVYLCASSPLAGGRSYEQYFGPGTRLTVT.

This rearrangement joins TRBV6-6 to TRBJ2-1; D perhaps matches TRBD2 (6 bases). The germline V gene encodes CDR1 MNHNY and CDR2 SVGAGI (reference sequence). CDR3 length: 16 residues. V shed 5 bases and J shed 7 bases, with 21 bases lying between them. CDR3 in amino acids: CASSPERVGRINEQFF. CDR3 DNA sequence: TGTGCCAGCAGTCCAGAAAGAGTGGGGAGGATTAATGAGCAGTTCTTC.

The CDR3 DNA reads as TGTGCCACCAGCAGAGATTACAGCGGGGAGCTGTTTTTT. Its protein is CATSRDYSGELFF. This chain connects TRBV15 to TRBJ2-2; D is unresolved. This CDR3 is 13 amino acids long. The V and J ends lost 0 bases and 7 bases respectively, with 6 bases between them. Germline V gene lookup returns CDR1 LNHNV and CDR2 YYDKDF (reference sequence).

V and J are TRBV14 and TRBJ2-1, with 13 bases lining up with TRBD2. Germline V gene data show CDR1 as SGHDN and CDR2 as FVKESK. The CDR3 runs 17 residues. Trimming at V came to 0 bases and at J to 6 bases, leaving 5 bases not matched to a gene. CDR3 protein: CASSQELLAGGPNEQFF. Here the CDR3 DNA reads TGTGCCAGCAGCCAAGAATTACTAGCGGGAGGGCCCAATGAGCAGTTCTTC.

The genes are TRBV19 and TRBJ1-5, with 7 bases that match TRBD1. The CDR3 has 15 residues. Germline loops: CDR1 LNHDA, CDR2 SQIVND (reference sequence). With V trimmed by 6 bases and J by 3 bases, 8 bases remained unmatched. The CDR3 region has the DNA TGTGCCAGTAGACTAAGGCAGGGGGTCAATCAGCCCCAGCATTTT. It codes for CASRLRQGVNQPQHF.

The chain couples TRBV19 to TRBJ1-2; 7 positions match TRBD1. The CDR3 length is 13 residues. Unmatched junction bases numbered 5, after V lost 5 bases and J lost 5 bases. Germline V gene sequence: CDR1 LNHDA, CDR2 SQIVND (reference sequence). As DNA, the CDR3 is TGTGCCAGTAGTGACCGGGACAGATATGGCTACACCTTC. Translated: CASSDRDRYGYTF.

The chain uses TRBV5-1 and TRBJ2-5; D is possibly TRBD2 (6 bases). Germline CDR1 SGHRS, CDR2 YFSETQ. The V end was cut by 0 bases, the J end by 3 bases, with 15 bases between. This CDR3 comprises 16 residues. The CDR3 DNA follows: TGCGCCAGCAGCTTGGCGTATTTTTGGGGGGAAGAGACCCAGTACTTC. Translation: CASSLAYFWGEETQYF. Together with reference TRBV5-1 and TRBJ2-5, the CDR3 gives the full variable domain: KAGVTQTPRYLIKTRGQQVTLSCSPISGHRSVSWYQQTPGQGLQFLFEYFSETQRNKGNFPGRFSGRQFSNSRSEMNVSTLELGDSALYLCASSLAYFWGEETQYFGPGTRLLVL.

This chain links TRBV12-3 or TRBV12-4 with TRBJ2-1, with D perhaps matching TRBD2 (5 bases). The CDR3 totals 13 residues. Trimming left V 7 bases short and J 5 bases short, with 12 bases between. This chain's CDR3 is CASTFGVNNEQFF. CDR3 DNA sequence: TGTGCCAGCACATTCGGGGTAAACAATGAGCAGTTCTTC.